Below are 2 T cell receptor beta chains sequenced from a single sample in a study of radiotherapy plus CTLA-4 blockade in lung cancer. Clones were sequenced by immunoSEQ multiplex PCR, and TCRdb holds only the in-frame ones, with some missing. The repertoire consists of approximately 50,000 clones, with approximately 80% occurring once and the leading ten covering 6.1%. The source was peripheral blood, collected from a patient treated with radiotherapy plus ipilimumab. The source is a human donor with non-small cell lung cancer whose response to radiotherapy plus ipilimumab could not be evaluated.

This clone has just a few counts. The chain has TRBV2 and TRBJ2-7; D ambiguous. This CDR3 is built from 14 residues. Germline CDR1 reads SNHLY; CDR2 reads FYNNEI. The V and J ends lost 6 bases and 0 bases respectively, with 12 bases between them. The CDR3 loop is CASRPNPSSYEQYF. The CDR3 nucleotides read TGTGCCAGCAGGCCCAACCCGAGCTCCTACGAGCAGTACTTC.

The chain employs TRBV6-5 and TRBJ1-2, with a possible D match to TRBD1 (6 bases). Germline V lookup: CDR1 MNHEY, CDR2 SVGAGI. CDR3 length: 14 amino acids. V was cut by 6 bases and J by 7 bases, with 18 bases left in between. In nucleotides, the CDR3 is TGTGCCAGCAGACCTATTACAGGGCTGACTGGCTACACCTTC. This gives the protein CASRPITGLTGYTF.